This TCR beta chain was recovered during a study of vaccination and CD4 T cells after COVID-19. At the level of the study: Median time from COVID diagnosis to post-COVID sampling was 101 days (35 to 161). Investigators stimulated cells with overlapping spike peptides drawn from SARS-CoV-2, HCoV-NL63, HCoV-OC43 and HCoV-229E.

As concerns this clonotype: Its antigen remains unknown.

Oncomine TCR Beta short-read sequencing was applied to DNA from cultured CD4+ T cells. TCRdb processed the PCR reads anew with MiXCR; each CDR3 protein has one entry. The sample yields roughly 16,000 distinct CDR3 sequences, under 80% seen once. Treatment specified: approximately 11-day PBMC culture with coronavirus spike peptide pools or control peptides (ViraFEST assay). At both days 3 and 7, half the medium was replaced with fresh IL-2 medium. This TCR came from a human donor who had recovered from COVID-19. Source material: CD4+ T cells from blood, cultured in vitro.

The CDR3 bases are TGTGCCAGCAGTTACTCGTACAGAAATGAAAAACTGTTTTTT. Protein sequence: CASSYSYRNEKLFF. The chain is built from TRBV6-5 and TRBJ1-4; D not certain. The CDR3 extends over 14 amino acids. CDR1 MNHEY and CDR2 SVGAGI come from the germline V gene. The germline V and J ends were trimmed by 0 bases and 5 bases, with 7 bases remaining between them.